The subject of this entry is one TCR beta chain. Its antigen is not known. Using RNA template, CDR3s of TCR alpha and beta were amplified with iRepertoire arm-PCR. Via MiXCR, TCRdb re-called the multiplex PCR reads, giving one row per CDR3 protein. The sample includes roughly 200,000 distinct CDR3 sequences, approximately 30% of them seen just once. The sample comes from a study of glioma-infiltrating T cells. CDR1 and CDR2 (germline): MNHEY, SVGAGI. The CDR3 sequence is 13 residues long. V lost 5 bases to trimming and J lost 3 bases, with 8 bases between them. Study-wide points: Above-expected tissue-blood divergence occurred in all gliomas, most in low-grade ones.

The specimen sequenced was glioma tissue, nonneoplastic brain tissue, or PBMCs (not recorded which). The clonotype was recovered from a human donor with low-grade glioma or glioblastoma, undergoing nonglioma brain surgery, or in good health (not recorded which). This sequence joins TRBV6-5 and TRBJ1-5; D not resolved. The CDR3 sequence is CASSVAFNQPQHF. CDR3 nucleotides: TGTGCCAGCAGTGTTGCCTTCAATCAGCCCCAGCATTTT.